This T cell receptor (beta chain) was identified in a study of blood T cell repertoires in COVID-19. Profiled with immunoSEQ multiplex PCR; TCRdb holds only in-frame clones, not every one. Of roughly 180,000 clones in the sample, 70% to 85% are singletons; the top ten hold 4.5% to 5.5%. The CDR3 spans 17 residues. The germline V gene encodes CDR1 SGDLS and CDR2 YYNGEE. Losses at the gene ends were 4 bases for V and 6 bases for J; bases not matched to a gene: 17. The chain has TRBV9 and TRBJ2-7; TRBD2 matches 9 bases. This receptor was identified in a woman in her twenties or thirties with acute or convalescent COVID-19. The sample taken for sequencing was peripheral blood. The CDR3 DNA reads TGTGCCAGCAGCCCCGTAGGAATGAGCGGGAGGTGGAGCGAGCAGTACTTC. Translating gives CASSPVGMSGRWSEQYF.